The 32 T cell receptor beta chains given below trace back to one sample, sequenced in a study of blood T cell repertoires in COVID-19. Measured with immunoSEQ multiplex PCR; TCRdb has only the in-frame clones, and not every one. Of approximately 85,000 clones listed, approximately 75% are singletons. The specimen was peripheral blood. Receptor source: a human donor in a cohort sampled during active COVID-19.

The chain recombines TRBV5-1 with TRBJ2-7; 9 nucleotides line up with TRBD1. The CDR3 spans 14 residues. Trimming took 3 bases from V and 3 from J; bases not matched to a gene: 4. From germline, CDR1 is SGHRS and CDR2 YFSETQ. The DNA of the CDR3 is TGCGCCAGCAGCTGGGGGGACAGGGACTACGAGCAGTACTTC. Its translation is CASSWGDRDYEQYF. The complete variable domain, with remaining parts taken from reference TRBV5-1 and TRBJ2-7, reads KAGVTQTPRYLIKTRGQQVTLSCSPISGHRSVSWYQQTPGQGLQFLFEYFSETQRNKGNFPGRFSGRQFSNSRSEMNVSTLELGDSALYLCASSWGDRDYEQYFGPGTRLTVT.

This clone has just a few counts. The chain combines TRBV7-2 with TRBJ2-1; D unresolved. V was cut by 2 bases and J by 2 bases, with 7 bases left in between. The CDR3 consists of 14 residues. The germline CDR1 and CDR2 sequences are SGHTA and FQGNSA. CDR3 sequence reads: CASSLRQAYNEQFF. The CDR3 nucleotides are TGTGCCAGCAGCTTAAGGCAGGCCTACAATGAGCAGTTCTTC.

The rearrangement uses TRBV6-1 and TRBJ1-5, with no clear D. Germline CDR1 and CDR2: MNHNS and SASEGT. Trimming took 2 bases from V and 4 from J, leaving 6 bases between them. The CDR3 loop spans 13 amino acids. CDR3 in DNA: TGTGCCAGCAGTGAATACGGGAATCAGCCCCAGCATTTT. This gives the protein CASSEYGNQPQHF.

The chain recombines TRBV4-2 with TRBJ2-3, with TRBD2 matching over 8 bases. The germline CDR1 and CDR2 sequences are LGHNA and YNFKEQ. This CDR3 has 17 residues. J gave up 0 bases and V 3 bases, and 8 bases lay outside the gene matches. CDR3: CASSQASGGISTDTQYF. The CDR3, as DNA: TGTGCCAGCAGCCAGGCGAGCGGGGGTATCAGCACAGATACGCAGTATTTT.

The chain has TRBV19 and TRBJ2-1; D is ambiguous. Looked up from germline, CDR1 is LNHDA and CDR2 is SQIVND (reference sequence). The CDR3 length is 14 residues. Trimming took off 5 bases at V and 7 bases at J, with 15 bases between the two ends. CDR3 amino acids: CASSPTLKRNEQFF. Here the CDR3 DNA reads TGTGCCAGTAGTCCCACCCTGAAGCGAAATGAGCAGTTCTTC. The full variable domain, completed using reference TRBV19 and TRBJ2-1, is DGGITQSPKYLFRKEGQNVTLSCEQNLNHDAMYWYRQDPGQGLRLIYYSQIVNDFQKGDIAEGYSVSREKKESFPLTVTSAQKNPTAFYLCASSPTLKRNEQFFGPGTRLTVL.

The chain is built from TRBV20-1 and TRBJ2-5, with D perhaps TRBD2 (6 bases). Looked up from germline, CDR1 is DFQATT and CDR2 is SNEGSKA (reference sequence). The CDR3 loop spans 11 amino acids. V was clipped by 6 bases and J by 5 bases, with 10 bases between them. The CDR3 DNA reads TGCAGTGCCCTTCGGGGGGAGACCCAGTACTTC. This codes for CSALRGETQYF.

The CDR3 spells CASSQDRGPRAGKLFF. CDR3 in DNA: TGTGCCAGCAGCCAAGATAGGGGGCCTCGTGCCGGAAAACTGTTTTTT. The genes are TRBV4-2 and TRBJ1-4; 7 bases align to TRBD1. V lost 0 bases and J lost 10; bases outside the gene matches: 11. Germline values: CDR1 LGHNA, CDR2 YNFKEQ. CDR3 size: 16 residues.

CDR3 DNA: TGTGCCAGCAGCGACCCCACACTACTAGCGGCAGGGAGCACCGGGGAGCTGTTTTTT. As protein: CASSDPTLLAAGSTGELFF. The V gene is TRBV2, the J gene TRBJ2-2, with 8 bases identical to TRBD2. This CDR3 contains 19 residues. J gave up 4 bases and V 6 bases, and 19 bases lay outside the gene matches. Germline V gives CDR1 SNHLY, CDR2 FYNNEI.

CDR3 sequence (DNA): TGTGCCAGCAGCCCCAGGGGGGAAGGCAATCAGCCCCAGCATTTT. Its protein is CASSPRGEGNQPQHF. This rearrangement joins TRBV14 to TRBJ1-5, with TRBD1 matching 7 bases. This CDR3 comprises 15 residues. V lost 4 bases, J lost 2 bases, and 5 bases stayed unmatched. Germline V gene lookup returns CDR1 SGHDN and CDR2 FVKESK.

The chain couples TRBV29-1 to TRBJ2-5; TRBD2 might be the D (6 bases). Germline V lookup: CDR1 SQVTM, CDR2 ANQGSEA. Trimming took off 4 bases at V and 2 bases at J, with 8 bases between the two ends. The CDR3 spans 12 residues. The CDR3 coding sequence is TGCAGCGTTGGCGGGGTTCAAGAGACCCAGTACTTC. It translates to CSVGGVQETQYF.

The chain couples TRBV18 to TRBJ1-4; maybe TRBD1 (6 bases). CDR1 and CDR2 from the germline V gene are KGHSH and LQKENI. V was pared by 5 bases and J by 0 bases, with 13 bases between. There are 16 residues in the CDR3. Here the CDR3 reads CASSGRTATTNEKLFF. CDR3 in DNA: TGTGCCAGCTCAGGAAGGACAGCAACAACTAATGAAAAACTGTTTTTT.

CDR3 region: CSVLGADYGYTF. The CDR3 nucleotides read TGCAGCGTCCTGGGGGCCGATTATGGCTACACCTTC. The J gene is TRBJ1-2, the V gene TRBV29-1; maybe TRBD1 (6 bases). Deletions cut 6 bases from V and 5 bases from J, with 13 bases between. This CDR3 is built from 12 residues. Germline V gene data show CDR1 as SQVTM and CDR2 as ANQGSEA. The full variable domain, its missing parts supplied by reference TRBV29-1 and TRBJ1-2, is SAVISQKPSRDICQRGTSLTIQCQVDSQVTMMFWYRQQPGQSLTLIATANQGSEATYESGFVIDKFPISRPNLTFSTLTVSNMSPEDSSIYLCSVLGADYGYTFGSGTRLTVV.

The chain recombines TRBV20-1 with TRBJ2-7; no clear D. Trimming took off 3 bases at V and 6 bases at J, with 9 bases between the two ends. The CDR3 has 11 residues. Germline-derived CDR1 and CDR2 are DFQATT and SNEGSKA (reference sequence). The CDR3 coding sequence is TGCAGTGCTAGCCTCTTCCTCGAGCAGTACTTC. Translating gives CSASLFLEQYF.

This clone was recorded once. J is TRBJ2-3 and V is TRBV18, with 13 bases aligning to TRBD2. CDR1 is KGHSH and CDR2 is LQKENI in the germline V gene. The CDR3 covers 17 residues. The V segment lost 1 base and the J segment 3 bases; nucleotides outside the gene matches: 4. The CDR3 spells CASSPRLAGGGTDTQYF. In nucleotides, the CDR3 is TGTGCCAGCTCACCACGACTAGCGGGGGGCGGGACAGATACGCAGTATTTT.

The chain has TRBV18 and TRBJ1-2; a weak D match, TRBD1 (6 bases). From germline, CDR1 is KGHSH and CDR2 LQKENI. V was clipped by 3 bases and J by 2 bases, with 13 bases between them. CDR3 length: 15 residues. This CDR3 is CASSPGAGANYGYTF. CDR3 DNA: TGTGCCAGCTCACCGGGTGCAGGGGCAAACTATGGCTACACCTTC. Drawing the rest from reference TRBV18 and TRBJ1-2, the complete variable domain is NAGVMQNPRHLVRRRGQEARLRCSPMKGHSHVYWYRQLPEEGLKFMVYLQKENIIDESGMPKERFSAEFPKEGPSILRIQQVVRGDSAAYFCASSPGAGANYGYTFGSGTRLTVV.

This chain connects TRBV6-5 to TRBJ1-3; D remains unclear. The ends were cut back, 10 bases at V and 0 bases at J, with 10 bases in the middle. The CDR3 extends over 13 amino acids. CDR1 is MNHEY, CDR2 SVGAGI, per germline. The CDR3 is CATSKFSGNTIYF. DNA for the CDR3: TGTGCCACCAGCAAATTCTCTGGAAACACCATATATTTT.

The V and J genes are TRBV6-5 and TRBJ1-2; D is unresolved. This CDR3 has 14 residues. V was cut by 2 bases and J by 4 bases, with 11 bases left in between. Germline V gene sequence: CDR1 MNHEY, CDR2 SVGAGI. Here the CDR3 reads CASSYEPRGYGYTF. The DNA of the CDR3 is TGTGCCAGCAGTTACGAGCCTCGGGGCTATGGCTACACCTTC.

This clone appeared a few times. The chain links TRBV6-1 to TRBJ1-2, with 8 bases fitting TRBD1. J gave up 6 bases and V 3 bases, and 12 bases lay outside the gene matches. Germline V lookup: CDR1 MNHNS, CDR2 SASEGT. This CDR3 spans 16 amino acids. The CDR3 DNA reads as TGTGCCAGCAGTGAGTCCGCCCTATTACAGGGGGATGGCTACACCTTC. It translates to CASSESALLQGDGYTF.

The genes are TRBV30 and TRBJ1-1, with 8 bases lining up with TRBD1. This CDR3 is 15 amino acids long. V was clipped by 0 bases and J by 8 bases; unmatched bases: 11. Germline V gene sequence: CDR1 GTSNPN, CDR2 SVGIG (reference sequence). This CDR3 reads CAWSVRDRTILEAFF. In DNA, the CDR3 is TGTGCCTGGAGTGTCAGGGACAGGACGATACTAGAAGCTTTCTTT.

The J gene is TRBJ2-6, the V gene TRBV27; D remains unclear. Germline CDR1 reads MNHEY; CDR2 reads SMNVEV (reference sequence). V lost 6 bases, J lost 0 bases, and 9 bases lay in between. The CDR3 extends over 15 amino acids. CDR3 nucleotide sequence: TGTGCCAGCAGCCCGTCAGGCTCTGGGGCCAACGTCCTGACTTTC. It specifies CASSPSGSGANVLTF.

The rearrangement joins TRBV5-4 to TRBJ2-1, with TRBD1 identical over 9 bases. Germline V gives CDR1 SGHNT, CDR2 YYREEE (reference sequence). J was trimmed by 2 bases and V by 0 bases; bases with no gene match: 0. The CDR3 spans 15 residues. The CDR3 DNA reads as TGTGCCAGCAGCTTGGACAGGGGGCCCTACAATGAGCAGTTCTTC. Its translation is CASSLDRGPYNEQFF.

The chain joins TRBV7-3 to TRBJ2-7, with D possibly being TRBD2 (6 bases). Trimming took 1 base from V and 4 from J, leaving 8 bases between them. CDR3 length: 13 amino acids. Germline CDR1 SGHTA, CDR2 FQGTGA. CDR3 bases: TGTGCCAGCAGCTTAATGGAGGGATACGAGCAGTACTTC. Its translation is CASSLMEGYEQYF.

The V gene is TRBV5-1, the J gene TRBJ1-1; TRBD1 agrees at 7 bases. The germline CDR1 and CDR2 sequences are SGHRS and YFSETQ. The CDR3 loop spans 14 amino acids. Trimming took 4 bases from V and 3 from J; bases not matched to a gene: 6. The CDR3 coding sequence is TGCGCCAGCAGCCCGCAAGGACAGGACACTGAAGCTTTCTTT. Protein sequence: CASSPQGQDTEAFF.

Only one count was recorded for this clone. The rearrangement joins TRBV18 to TRBJ2-3, with 7 bases that match TRBD2. The trim removed 6 bases at V and 0 bases at J, leaving 6 bases unmatched. The CDR3 length is 15 residues. Germline CDR1 reads KGHSH; CDR2 reads LQKENI. This CDR3 reads CASSLGRGSTDTQYF. The CDR3 DNA reads TGTGCCAGCTCTCTTGGGCGGGGGAGCACAGATACGCAGTATTTT.

The rearrangement joins TRBV7-2 to TRBJ1-5; D call uncertain. Germline CDR1 SGHTA, CDR2 FQGNSA. V lost 2 bases to trimming and J lost 3 bases, with 8 bases between them. This CDR3 spans 14 amino acids. CDR3 sequence: CASSLYGYNQPQHF. DNA for the CDR3: TGTGCCAGCAGCTTATACGGGTACAATCAGCCCCAGCATTTT.

The rearrangement joins TRBV9 to TRBJ1-4; D is unclear. V was pared by 0 bases and J by 2 bases, with 5 bases between. In germline, CDR1 is SGDLS, CDR2 YYNGEE. The CDR3 loop spans 14 amino acids. The CDR3 loop reads CASSVGPTNEKLFF. CDR3 DNA: TGTGCCAGCAGCGTAGGTCCGACTAATGAAAAACTGTTTTTT.

V and J are TRBV2 and TRBJ2-1, with TRBD2 matching over 9 bases. J gave up 7 bases and V 7 bases, and 8 bases lay outside the gene matches. This CDR3 is 14 amino acids long. CDR1 is SNHLY and CDR2 is FYNNEI in the germline V gene. The DNA for the CDR3 is TGTGCCAGCACTAAAGGCGGGGGGGCAAATGAGCAGTTCTTC. Protein sequence: CASTKGGGANEQFF.

This chain connects TRBV6-5 to TRBJ2-2; no firm D call. This CDR3 spans 15 amino acids. CDR1 and CDR2 from the germline V gene are MNHEY and SVGAGI. The V gene lost 0 bases and the J gene lost 5 bases, with 10 bases spanning the gap. CDR3 nucleotides: TGTGCCAGCAGTTACTCGTTACAGTTAACCGGGGAGCTGTTTTTT. The encoded protein is CASSYSLQLTGELFF.

The J gene is TRBJ1-5, the V gene TRBV21-1; the D call in the table, TRBD1, was not verified against the DNA. TRBV21-1 is flagged as a pseudogene. CDR3 length: 16 amino acids. CDR3 DNA: TGTGCCAGCAGCAAACTCATGGGACAGGGGGATCAGCCCCAGCATTTT. Protein: CASSKLMGQGDQPQHF.

In this sample, this clone turned up once. This chain uses TRBV6-5 with TRBJ1-6; no clear D gene. V lost 2 bases, J lost 8 bases, and 7 bases lay in between. Germline CDR1 and CDR2: MNHEY and SVGAGI. The CDR3 runs to 13 residues. CDR3 coding DNA: TGTGCCAGCAGTTACCGGACTCATTCACCCCTCCACTTT. Protein: CASSYRTHSPLHF.

The genes are TRBV7-3 and TRBJ1-4; D gene ambiguous. The CDR3 length is 13 residues. In germline, CDR1 is SGHTA, CDR2 FQGTGA. V was trimmed by 2 bases and J by 7 bases, leaving 8 bases between them. In DNA form, the CDR3 reads TGTGCCAGCAGCTTAGGGCAAGGTGAAAAACTGTTTTTT. Translating gives CASSLGQGEKLFF.

The chain carries TRBV2 and TRBJ2-5; D is uncertain. Germline V gives CDR1 SNHLY, CDR2 FYNNEI. Trimming shortened V by 7 bases and J by 1 base, and 7 bases separated the two germline ends. This CDR3 contains 12 residues. The CDR3 nucleotides are TGTGCCAGCACTCTCTCCCAAGAGACCCAGTACTTC. This gives the protein CASTLSQETQYF.